These T cell receptor beta chains were read from a single sample in a study of immune cell composition in non-small cell lung cancer. The repertoire was sequenced with immunoSEQ multiplex PCR; TCRdb's copy has only in-frame clones and lacks some. The table shows around 6,000 clones, with about three quarters occurring only once. The sample consisted of lung tumor tissue. The receptors were sampled from a human donor with non-small cell lung cancer. Both conserved end residues are part of each CDR3. A D gene is named only where the DNA matches it firmly. A row's size may be missing; if present it is once, few, many or a size class.

j_call v_call d_call cdr3_length clone_size cdr3_aa cdr3_nt
TRBJ1-1 TRBV30 TRBD1 13 - CAWNPGGNTEAFF TGTGCCTGGAATCCAGGGGGGAACACTGAAGCTTTCTTT
TRBJ2-7 TRBV4-3 - 15 - CASSQGSQGSYEQYF TGCGCCAGCAGCCAAGGGTCTCAGGGATCCTACGAGCAGTACTTC
TRBJ2-7 TRBV2 - 13 - CASGAGLRYEQYF TGTGCCAGCGGGGCAGGGTTGCGGTACGAGCAGTACTTC
TRBJ2-7 TRBV10-3 TRBD1 15 - CAISDPGTGRYEQYF TGTGCCATCAGTGACCCGGGGACAGGGCGTTACGAGCAGTACTTC
TRBJ1-5 TRBV28 - 15 - CATVGEGKKNQPQHF TGTGCCACCGTCGGGGAAGGGAAAAAAAATCAGCCCCAGCATTTT
TRBJ2-7 TRBV4-1 - 12 - CASSQVQGEQYF TGCGCCAGCAGCCAAGTTCAGGGCGAGCAGTACTTC
TRBJ2-7 TRBV19 TRBD1 14 - CASRKQGASYEQYF TGTGCCAGTAGAAAACAGGGGGCAAGTTACGAGCAGTACTTC
TRBJ2-5 TRBV2 TRBD2 15 - CASSASGGGQETQYF TGTGCCAGCAGTGCGAGCGGGGGTGGCCAAGAGACCCAGTACTTC
TRBJ1-1 TRBV6-5 - 14 - CASSYAQRYTEAFF TGTGCCAGCAGTTACGCTCAGAGGTACACTGAAGCTTTCTTT
TRBJ2-2 TRBV15 TRBD2 18 - CATSRGSGTSGGPGELFF TGTGCCACCAGCAGAGGGTCCGGGACTAGCGGGGGCCCCGGGGAGCTGTTTTTT
TRBJ2-1 TRBV30 - 17 - CAWTNARLAQGGNEQFF TGTGCCTGGACCAACGCGCGTCTAGCCCAGGGGGGCAATGAGCAGTTCTTC
TRBJ2-2 TRBV13 - 13 few CASSSQGRSYMFF TGTGCCAGCAGCTCTCAGGGGCGCTCGTACATGTTTTTT
TRBJ1-2 TRBV2 - 12 few CASSEQVYGYTF TGTGCCAGCAGTGAACAGGTCTATGGCTACACCTTC
TRBJ2-2 TRBV5-4 - 12 few CASSLNTGELFF TGTGCCAGCAGTCTAAACACCGGGGAGCTGTTTTTT
TRBJ1-1 TRBV7-9 - 14 - CAGSFPQEGTEAFF TGTGCCGGCAGCTTCCCACAGGAGGGCACTGAAGCTTTCTTT
TRBJ1-6 TRBV18 TRBD1 15 - CASSTGQGHNSPLHF TGTGCCAGCTCAACGGGACAGGGGCATAATTCACCCCTCCACTTT
TRBJ2-5 TRBV7-2 TRBD2 15 once CASSGTGTRQETQYF TGTGCCAGCAGCGGAACCGGGACTAGACAAGAGACCCAGTACTTC
TRBJ2-3 TRBV6-5 TRBD2 16 - CASSFSGGYSTDTQYF TGTGCCAGCAGTTTTAGCGGGGGGTATAGCACAGATACGCAGTATTTT
TRBJ2-2 TRBV9 - 16 few CASSATIVLRGGELFF TGTGCCAGCAGCGCAACTATAGTCCTCCGGGGCGGGGAGCTGTTTTTT
TRBJ2-2 TRBV11-2 - 13 - CASSLTNTGELFF TGTGCCAGCAGCCTCACTAACACCGGGGAGCTGTTTTTT
TRBJ1-1 TRBV6-5 TRBD1 14 - CASSLTGLNTEAFF TGTGCCAGCAGTTTGACAGGGTTGAACACTGAAGCTTTCTTT
TRBJ1-2 TRBV5-1 - 15 - CASSLAAHRNYGYTF TGCGCCAGCAGCTTGGCCGCCCACAGAAACTATGGCTACACCTTC
TRBJ2-2 TRBV5-1 TRBD2 16 few CASSFGAGGDTGELFF TGCGCCAGCAGCTTCGGAGCGGGGGGGGACACCGGGGAGCTGTTTTTT
TRBJ2-2 TRBV9 TRBD2 15 - CASSVSGGNTGELFF TGTGCCAGCAGCGTCAGCGGGGGGAACACCGGGGAGCTGTTTTTT
TRBJ2-1 TRBV18 - 13 large CASSTTEYNEQFF TGTGCCAGCTCAACGACAGAGTACAATGAGCAGTTCTTC
TRBJ2-1 TRBV5-6 TRBD2 15 - CASSLLAGGLYEQFF TGTGCCAGCAGCTTGCTAGCGGGGGGGCTCTATGAGCAGTTCTTC
TRBJ1-1 TRBV7-2 - 18 few CASSLALVGLTGMAEAFF TGTGCCAGCAGCTTAGCATTGGTTGGACTCACTGGAATGGCTGAAGCTTTCTTT
TRBJ2-3 TRBV5-6 - 15 - CASSLVTGSGDTQYF TGTGCCAGCAGCCTAGTAACGGGGTCGGGAGATACGCAGTATTTT
TRBJ1-4 TRBV9 TRBD1 15 - CASSVTGETNEKLFF TGTGCCAGCAGCGTCACAGGGGAAACTAATGAAAAACTGTTTTTT
TRBJ1-1 TRBV6-1 - 11 - CASRQGTEAFF TGTGCCAGCAGACAGGGTACTGAAGCTTTCTTT
TRBJ2-7 TRBV11-2 - 15 - CASSLGEGGTYEQYF TGTGCCAGCAGCTTAGGGGAGGGGGGGACCTACGAGCAGTACTTC
TRBJ2-7 TRBV7-9 TRBD1 14 large CASSRTGAGDEQYF TGTGCCAGCAGTAGGACAGGGGCAGGAGACGAGCAGTACTTC
TRBJ2-2 TRBV5-1 TRBD2 14 medium-sized CASAIGTSAGELFF TGCGCCAGCGCAATAGGAACTAGCGCCGGGGAGCTGTTTTTT
TRBJ2-5 TRBV7-9 TRBD1 16 - CASSPESVGGRETQYF TGTGCCAGCAGCCCAGAATCGGTAGGGGGCAGAGAGACCCAGTACTTC
TRBJ2-7 TRBV5-6 - 12 - CASSSGNNEQYF TGTGCCAGCAGCTCCGGGAACAACGAGCAGTACTTC
TRBJ2-2 TRBV7-3 TRBD2 14 - CASSSRGDAGELFF TGTGCCAGCAGCTCGCGGGGGGACGCCGGGGAGCTGTTTTTT
TRBJ2-5 TRBV7-9 TRBD2 16 - CASSFSGGGYQETQYF TGTGCCAGCAGCTTTAGCGGGGGGGGATACCAAGAGACCCAGTACTTC
TRBJ2-2 TRBV4-3 TRBD1 14 - CASSERQGWRELFF TGCGCCAGCAGTGAACGACAGGGTTGGAGGGAGCTGTTTTTT
TRBJ1-4 TRBV30 TRBD1 14 once CAWRTGQGYEKLFF TGTGCCTGGAGGACGGGACAGGGGTACGAAAAACTGTTTTTT
TRBJ1-1 TRBV30 - 14 - CAWGSGVLNTEAFF TGTGCCTGGGGCTCGGGAGTTTTAAACACTGAAGCTTTCTTT
TRBJ2-7 TRBV6-6 TRBD2 15 - CARGLAGSSSYEQYF TGTGCCAGGGGACTAGCGGGGTCTAGCTCCTACGAGCAGTACTTC